Presented here are 24 T cell receptor beta chains from one specimen sequenced in a study of CD8 T cells in ankylosing spondylitis. MiXCR, applied by TCRdb to the 5' RACE reads, yields one record per CDR3 protein. This repertoire shows fewer than 250,000 distinct CDR3 sequences, roughly a tenth found once; its top ten account for 2% to 3%. Sequencing was done on a sample of blood, either unsorted or a sorted T cell fraction (not recorded which). These receptor sequences come from a male donor with ankylosing spondylitis or in good health (not recorded which).

This clonotype has at least ten counts. The gene calls are TRBV10-3 and TRBJ2-2; maybe TRBD2 (6 bases). This CDR3 region has 14 residues. V was clipped by 8 bases and J by 7 bases, with 17 bases between them. Germline lookup yields CDR1 ENHRY and CDR2 SYGVKD. In DNA, the CDR3 is TGTGCCATCGCAGGGACGGGGGACGGCGGGGAGCTGTTTTTT. This codes for CAIAGTGDGGELFF.

This sequence joins TRBV25-1 and TRBJ1-4; D possibly corresponds to TRBD1 (5 bases). The germline V gene encodes CDR1 MGHDK and CDR2 SYGVNS. The V end lost 1 base, the J end lost 7 bases, and 13 bases lay between the germline ends. The CDR3 covers 15 residues. This CDR3 reads CASSEWSGRAEKLFF. The CDR3 region has the DNA TGTGCCAGCAGTGAATGGTCAGGGAGGGCTGAAAAACTGTTTTTT. Combining the CDR3 with reference TRBV25-1 and TRBJ1-4 gives the whole variable domain EADIYQTPRYLVIGTGKKITLECSQTMGHDKMYWYQQDPGMELHLIHYSYGVNSTEKGDLSSESTVSRIRTEHFPLTLESARPSHTSQYLCASSEWSGRAEKLFFGSGTQLSVL.

The table lists this clonotype with many counts. V and J are TRBV5-1 and TRBJ1-1, with D possibly being TRBD1 (5 bases). This CDR3 has 14 amino acids. V lost 9 bases and J 3 bases, leaving 18 bases between the germline ends. Germline CDR1 SGHRS, CDR2 YFSETQ. CDR3 loop: CATTTKGDDTEAFF. The CDR3 region has the DNA TGCGCCACCACAACGAAAGGGGACGACACTGAAGCTTTCTTT.

This clonotype was recorded many times. The rearrangement joins TRBV6-1 to TRBJ2-1; TRBD2 matches at 10 bases. The germline V gene encodes CDR1 MNHNS and CDR2 SASEGT. The CDR3 contains 15 residues. J lost 3 bases, V lost 6 bases, and 5 bases had no gene match. CDR3: CASSRGLAFYNEQFF. CDR3 coding DNA: TGTGCCAGCAGCCGGGGACTAGCGTTCTACAATGAGCAGTTCTTC.

This clonotype was seen a handful of times. The V gene is TRBV6-5, the J gene TRBJ2-5; D ambiguous. Germline lookup yields CDR1 MNHEY and CDR2 SVGAGI. Trimming shortened V by 0 bases and J by 0 bases, and 8 bases separated the two germline ends. The length of the CDR3 is 15 residues. CDR3 region: CASSYSYTNQETQYF. The CDR3 bases are TGTGCCAGCAGTTACTCCTACACCAACCAAGAGACCCAGTACTTC.

Ten or more counts support this clonotype. J is TRBJ2-3 and V is TRBV6-4, with 11 bases matching TRBD2. V dropped 7 bases and J dropped 2; count of bases not matched to a gene: 14. The CDR3 is 18 residues long. The V gene's germline CDR1 is MRHNA and CDR2 SNTAGT. This CDR3 is CASTRPPLAGEHTDTQYF. DNA for the CDR3: TGTGCCAGCACCCGACCCCCACTAGCGGGGGAACACACAGATACGCAGTATTTT.

This clonotype was counted at least ten times. The chain's CDR3 is CATSNGDGYTF. DNA of the CDR3: TGTGCCACCTCCAATGGGGACGGCTACACCTTC. This chain links TRBV24-1 with TRBJ1-2, with D possibly TRBD1 on 5 matching bases. This CDR3 has 11 amino acids. The V end lost 9 bases, the J end lost 8 bases, and 12 bases lay between the germline ends. The germline gives CDR1 KGHDR, CDR2 SFDVKD.

Concerning this clonotype itself: The CDR3 carries no conserved terminal phenylalanine or tryptophan, so it likely arises from a read error. This chain joins TRBV14 and TRBJ1-1; no clear D gene. CDR1 and CDR2 (germline): SGHDN, FVKESK. The germline V and J ends were trimmed by 1 base and 0 bases, with 6 bases remaining between them. The CDR3 length is 14 residues. CDR3 loop: CASSQGVVNTEAFL. The CDR3 nucleotides are TGTGCCAGCAGCCAAGGTGTAGTGAACACTGAAGCTTTCCTT.

This clonotype was seen more than once but under ten times. Being one base from a much bigger clone, this may be a read error. The chain uses TRBV14 and TRBJ2-5; 8 bases are shared with TRBD1. This CDR3 is 15 amino acids long. Germline V CDR1 and CDR2: SGHDN, FVKESK. CDR3 protein: CASSPGGRPQDTQYF. CDR3 DNA: TGTGCCAGCAGCCCAGGGGGCAGGCCCCAAGATACCCAGTACTTC.

For this clonotype: This clone may be a read error of a much larger clone one base away. V and J are TRBV6-5 and TRBJ2-1, with a weak D call TRBD1 (6 bases). The V end lost 2 bases, the J end lost 5 bases, and 13 bases lay between the germline ends. The CDR3 runs to 15 residues. The germline V gene has CDR1 MNHEY and CDR2 SVGAGI. The chain's CDR3 is CASSYGQLLHNEQFF. CDR3 sequence (DNA): TGTGCCAGCAGTTACGGACAGCTACTTCACAATGAGCAGTTCTTC.

Turning to this clonotype: This may arise from a read error, as a much more abundant clone is one base away. This rearrangement joins TRBV12-3 or TRBV12-4 to TRBJ1-5, with D uncertain. This CDR3 contains 13 residues. Trimming took 7 bases from V and 7 from J, leaving 14 bases between them. The CDR3 bases are TGTGCCAGCACCTCGGTAATAGACCAGCCCCAGCATTTT. Residues: CASTSVIDQPQHF.

This clonotype was recorded at least ten times. This chain connects TRBV27 to TRBJ1-1, with D possibly TRBD1 on 6 matching bases. Germline CDR1 MNHEY, CDR2 SMNVEV (reference sequence). The CDR3 runs to 14 residues. The V and J ends lost 3 bases and 0 bases respectively, with 8 bases between them. The CDR3 nucleotides are TGTGCCAGCAGTTTTGGGGGCGTGAACACTGAAGCTTTCTTT. The encoded protein is CASSFGGVNTEAFF.

This clonotype was seen at least ten times. The chain links TRBV4-1 to TRBJ2-5; 7 bases line up with TRBD1. Germline V gives CDR1 MGHRA, CDR2 YSYEKL. This CDR3 contains 18 residues. The V and J ends lost 4 bases and 5 bases, in that order; junction bases with no gene match: 19. CDR3: CASSREGTGRGILETQYF. As DNA, the CDR3 is TGCGCCAGCAGCCGCGAGGGTACGGGCAGGGGGATCCTGGAGACCCAGTACTTC.

This clonotype was seen only a few times. This chain links TRBV5-1 with TRBJ2-1; D unclear. The germline gives CDR1 SGHRS, CDR2 YFSETQ. Trimming shortened V by 4 bases and J by 7 bases, and 12 bases separated the two germline ends. This CDR3 is 13 amino acids long. The DNA of the CDR3 is TGCGCCAGCAGCATCGGGTCCGGGAATGAGCAGTTCTTC. Its translation is CASSIGSGNEQFF.

This clonotype occurred many times. The chain's CDR3 is CASSQANGGPSTDTQYF. The CDR3 bases are TGTGCCAGCAGTCAGGCAAACGGCGGGCCTAGCACAGATACGCAGTATTTT. V usage is TRBV27 and J usage is TRBJ2-3; maybe TRBD2 (5 bases). With 5 bases removed from V and 0 bases from J, the gap between germline ends came to 18 bases. CDR3 length: 17 amino acids. The germline gives CDR1 MNHEY, CDR2 SMNVEV (reference sequence).

This clonotype came up many times. The rearrangement links TRBV12-3 or TRBV12-4 to TRBJ2-1, with 9 bases fitting TRBD2. This CDR3 comprises 16 residues. J lost 3 bases, V lost 0 bases, and 3 bases had no gene match. This CDR3 is CASSLAAGGLYNEQFF. The CDR3, as DNA: TGTGCCAGCAGTTTAGCAGCGGGGGGCCTCTACAATGAGCAGTTCTTC.

The chain uses TRBV18 and TRBJ2-3; TRBD2 matches 7 bases. Germline V gene data show CDR1 as KGHSH and CDR2 as LQKENI. This CDR3 has 15 residues. V was clipped by 1 base and J by 0 bases; unmatched bases: 1. DNA for the CDR3: TGTGCCAGCTCACCACGGGAGGGGAGCACAGATACGCAGTATTTT. Protein sequence: CASSPREGSTDTQYF.

There are many counts of this clonotype. The chain links TRBV20-1 to TRBJ1-1; no reliable D call. Germline V CDR1 and CDR2: DFQATT, SNEGSKA (reference sequence). The CDR3 covers 13 residues. CDR3 sequence reads: CRGSSGANTEAFF. The CDR3 nucleotides are TGCAGAGGTTCCTCGGGCGCGAACACTGAAGCTTTCTTT.

The rearrangement uses TRBV11-2 and TRBJ2-7; 7 positions match TRBD1. The CDR3 totals 14 residues. V was pared by 4 bases and J by 0 bases, with 3 bases of the junction left unmatched. The germline CDR1 and CDR2 sequences are SGHAT and FQNNGV. The CDR3 spells CASSSDRTSYEQYF. Written as DNA, the CDR3 is TGTGCCAGCAGCTCGGACAGGACCTCCTACGAGCAGTACTTC. Using reference TRBV11-2 and TRBJ2-7 for the parts outside the CDR3, the full variable domain is EAGVAQSPRYKIIEKRQSVAFWCNPISGHATLYWYQQILGQGPKLLIQFQNNGVVDDSQLPKDRFSAERLKGVDSTLKIQPAKLEDSAVYLCASSSDRTSYEQYFGPGTRLTVT.

This clonotype was detected ten times or more. The chain is built from TRBV20-1 and TRBJ1-2; a possible D gene is TRBD1 (5 bases). This CDR3 is 14 amino acids long. Germline lookup yields CDR1 DFQATT and CDR2 SNEGSKA (reference sequence). With 3 bases removed from V and 4 bases from J, the gap between germline ends came to 15 bases. CDR3 amino acids: CSARGGGTSYGYTF. The CDR3 DNA follows: TGCAGTGCTAGGGGGGGGGGTACGAGCTATGGCTACACCTTC.

This clonotype has a count of ten or more. This rearrangement joins TRBV5-1 to TRBJ2-3; D is ambiguous. Between the trimmed V and J ends, which lost 0 bases and 0 bases, there was a span of 11 bases. This CDR3 region has 16 residues. CDR1 is SGHRS and CDR2 is YFSETQ in the germline V gene. The CDR3 sequence is CASSLDGRSSTDTQYF. The DNA for the CDR3 is TGCGCCAGCAGCTTGGATGGTAGGAGTAGCACAGATACGCAGTATTTT.

This clonotype came up once. The gene calls are TRBV5-1 and TRBJ2-2; 13 nucleotides match TRBD2. The CDR3 has 18 amino acids. Germline trimming cut 4 bases from V and 1 base from J; bases unmatched to any gene: 7. Germline CDR1 is SGHRS and CDR2 is YFSETQ. CDR3 in amino acids: CASSRRTSGGENTGELFF. The DNA for the CDR3 is TGCGCCAGCAGCAGGAGGACTAGCGGGGGAGAGAACACCGGGGAGCTGTTTTTT. The whole variable domain, remainder taken from reference TRBV5-1 and TRBJ2-2, is KAGVTQTPRYLIKTRGQQVTLSCSPISGHRSVSWYQQTPGQGLQFLFEYFSETQRNKGNFPGRFSGRQFSNSRSEMNVSTLELGDSALYLCASSRRTSGGENTGELFFGEGSRLTVL.

Many counts were recorded for this clonotype. The chain links TRBV7-9 to TRBJ2-7; 7 positions match TRBD1. J was trimmed by 1 base and V by 5 bases; bases with no gene match: 8. The germline V gene encodes CDR1 SEHNR and CDR2 FQNEAQ (reference sequence). CDR3 size: 15 residues. The CDR3 loop is CASSRRTGDSYEQYF. The CDR3 DNA follows: TGTGCCAGCAGCCGCCGGACAGGTGATTCCTACGAGCAGTACTTC.

This clonotype was counted many times. The V gene is TRBV7-2, the J gene TRBJ2-3, with a possible D match to TRBD1 (5 bases). This CDR3 has 16 residues. Deletions cut 5 bases from V and 0 bases from J, with 15 bases between. Germline V gives CDR1 SGHTA, CDR2 FQGNSA. CDR3 sequence reads: CASSHRSRASTDTQYF. As DNA, the CDR3 is TGTGCCAGCAGCCACCGGAGCAGGGCAAGCACAGATACGCAGTATTTT.